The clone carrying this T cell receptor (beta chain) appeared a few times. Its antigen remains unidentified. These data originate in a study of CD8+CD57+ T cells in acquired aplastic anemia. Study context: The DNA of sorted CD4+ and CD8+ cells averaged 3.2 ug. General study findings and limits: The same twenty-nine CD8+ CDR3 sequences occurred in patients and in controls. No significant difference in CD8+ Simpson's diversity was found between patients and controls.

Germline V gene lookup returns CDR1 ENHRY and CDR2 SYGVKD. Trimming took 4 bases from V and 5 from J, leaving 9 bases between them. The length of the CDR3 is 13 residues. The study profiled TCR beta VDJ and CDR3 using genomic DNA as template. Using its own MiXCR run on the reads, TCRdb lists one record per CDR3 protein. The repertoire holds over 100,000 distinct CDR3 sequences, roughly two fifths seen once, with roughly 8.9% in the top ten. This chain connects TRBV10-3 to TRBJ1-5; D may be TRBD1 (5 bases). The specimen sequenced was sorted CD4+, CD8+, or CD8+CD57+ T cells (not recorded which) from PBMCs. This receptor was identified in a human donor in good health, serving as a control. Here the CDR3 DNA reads TGTGCCATCAGTGTCACACAGGATCAGCCCCAGCATTTT. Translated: CAISVTQDQPQHF.